Reported below is one T cell receptor beta chain. Its antigen is not known. The data derive from a study of T cells expressing NK-cell markers. Germline assignment: CDR1 SGDLS and CDR2 YYNGEE. CDR3 length: 15 amino acids. Production of TCR beta cDNA relied on 5'RACE template switching with UMIs. TCRdb processed the 5' RACE reads again and assigns one entry to each CDR3 protein, with no DNA. Its clone listing holds about 170,000 distinct CDR3 sequences. Study conclusions and caveats: Clarity on HCMV specificity was lacking for the expanded NKG2C+ T cell clones. Of the CD8+ T cells in five or six donors, about 1.0-7.0% belonged to dominant NKG2C+ clonotypes. These clonotypes, the leaders elsewhere, also led the CD3+CD56-NKG2C+ fraction in several donors.

V usage is TRBV9 and J usage is TRBJ2-7; TCRdb outputs TRBD1, but without DNA this stays unchecked. Sequenced sample: blood T cells: a sorted CD56 or NKG2C T cell subset, CD4+ or CD8+ T cells, or bulk PBMC T cells (not recorded which). This receptor was identified in a man between 18 and 69 years old in good health. The CDR3 is CASSVSGTPAYEQYF.